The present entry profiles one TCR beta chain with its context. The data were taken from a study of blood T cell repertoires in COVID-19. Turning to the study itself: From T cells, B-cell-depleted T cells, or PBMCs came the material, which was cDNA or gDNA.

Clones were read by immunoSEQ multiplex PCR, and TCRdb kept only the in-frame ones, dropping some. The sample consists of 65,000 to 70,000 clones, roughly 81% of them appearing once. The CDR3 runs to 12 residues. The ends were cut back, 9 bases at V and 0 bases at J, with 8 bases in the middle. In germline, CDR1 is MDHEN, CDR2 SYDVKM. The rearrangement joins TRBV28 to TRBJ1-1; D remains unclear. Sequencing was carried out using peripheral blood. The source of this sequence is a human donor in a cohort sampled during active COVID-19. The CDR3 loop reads CASRFMNTEAFF. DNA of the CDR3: TGTGCCAGTAGATTCATGAACACTGAAGCTTTCTTT.